These T cell receptor beta chains were read from a single sample in a study of blood T cell repertoires in COVID-19. The data were produced by immunoSEQ multiplex PCR, yet TCRdb's version contains in-frame clones alone and is incomplete. This table has about 250,000 clones, about four fifths appearing once. Sequencing used peripheral blood. Receptors originate from a man older than 75 with acute or convalescent COVID-19. The CDR3 runs from the conserved cysteine through the conserved F or W. Fields, in order: clone size, CDR3 length, D gene, J gene, V gene, CDR3 protein, CDR3 DNA. D genes are given only for firm matches. Size values are once, few and many counts, or a class for expanded clones, and some rows have none.

clone_size: .; cdr3_length: 14; d_call: .; j_call: TRBJ2-7; v_call: TRBV7-6; cdr3_aa: CASSLVGANYEQYF; cdr3_nt: TGTGCCAGCAGCTTAGTGGGGGCTAATTACGAGCAGTACTTC
clone_size: once; cdr3_length: 16; d_call: TRBD1; j_call: TRBJ1-4; v_call: TRBV9; cdr3_aa: CASSLQTGTGNEKLFF; cdr3_nt: TGTGCCAGCAGCTTACAAACCGGGACAGGGAATGAAAAACTGTTTTTT
clone_size: .; cdr3_length: 15; d_call: .; j_call: TRBJ2-7; v_call: TRBV6-5; cdr3_aa: CASRADRTQGNEQYF; cdr3_nt: TGTGCCAGCAGGGCCGACAGGACCCAAGGGAACGAGCAGTACTTC
clone_size: .; cdr3_length: 13; d_call: TRBD1; j_call: TRBJ1-6; v_call: TRBV3-1/TRBV3-2; cdr3_aa: CASSTGGNSPLHF; cdr3_nt: TGTGCCAGCTCGACAGGGGGTAATTCACCCCTCCACTTT
clone_size: .; cdr3_length: 14; d_call: TRBD2; j_call: TRBJ2-7; v_call: TRBV7-9; cdr3_aa: CASSLGGGRPQQYF; cdr3_nt: TGTGCCAGCAGCTTAGGCGGCGGGAGGCCCCAGCAGTACTTC
clone_size: .; cdr3_length: 15; d_call: TRBD1; j_call: TRBJ1-2; v_call: TRBV30; cdr3_aa: CAWSAFGTGNYGYTF; cdr3_nt: TGTGCCTGGAGTGCCTTCGGGACAGGGAACTATGGCTACACCTTC
clone_size: few; cdr3_length: 15; d_call: .; j_call: TRBJ1-2; v_call: TRBV9; cdr3_aa: CASSVGGPVVEGYTF; cdr3_nt: TGTGCCAGCAGCGTCGGGGGGCCCGTCGTCGAGGGCTACACCTTC
clone_size: .; cdr3_length: 13; d_call: .; j_call: TRBJ1-5; v_call: TRBV5-1; cdr3_aa: CASSLGRNQPQHF; cdr3_nt: TGCGCCAGCAGCTTGGGGCGGAATCAGCCCCAGCATTTT
clone_size: .; cdr3_length: 12; d_call: .; j_call: TRBJ1-6; v_call: TRBV5-4; cdr3_aa: CALGAKDSPLHF; cdr3_nt: TGTGCCCTGGGAGCTAAGGATTCACCCCTCCACTTT
clone_size: .; cdr3_length: 14; d_call: TRBD2; j_call: TRBJ2-1; v_call: TRBV27; cdr3_aa: CASSSRERETEQFF; cdr3_nt: TGTGCCAGCAGTTCCCGGGAGCGGGAGACTGAGCAGTTCTTC
clone_size: .; cdr3_length: 15; d_call: TRBD1; j_call: TRBJ2-5; v_call: TRBV5-1; cdr3_aa: CASSSGQARRETQYF; cdr3_nt: TGCGCCAGCAGCTCGGGACAGGCCCGGAGGGAGACCCAGTACTTC
clone_size: .; cdr3_length: 17; d_call: TRBD1; j_call: TRBJ2-1; v_call: TRBV24-1; cdr3_aa: CATSAPLAGQGYNEQFF; cdr3_nt: TGTGCCACCAGTGCTCCTCTCGCGGGACAGGGGTACAATGAGCAGTTCTTC
clone_size: .; cdr3_length: 14; d_call: TRBD1; j_call: TRBJ1-6; v_call: TRBV7-9; cdr3_aa: CASSLGDRFSPLHF; cdr3_nt: TGTGCCAGCAGCTTAGGGGACAGGTTTTCACCCCTCCACTTT
clone_size: .; cdr3_length: 14; d_call: .; j_call: TRBJ1-2; v_call: TRBV19; cdr3_aa: CASSNRRFTYGYTF; cdr3_nt: TGTGCCAGTAGTAACAGAAGATTTACCTATGGCTACACCTTC
clone_size: once; cdr3_length: 14; d_call: TRBD1; j_call: TRBJ2-7; v_call: TRBV18; cdr3_aa: CASSPRDRGNEQYF; cdr3_nt: TGTGCCAGCTCACCCCGGGACAGGGGGAACGAGCAGTACTTC
clone_size: .; cdr3_length: 15; d_call: .; j_call: TRBJ2-2; v_call: TRBV6-5; cdr3_aa: CASSYSRGRSGELFF; cdr3_nt: TGTGCCAGCAGTTACAGCAGGGGACGTTCCGGGGAGCTGTTTTTT
clone_size: .; cdr3_length: 16; d_call: TRBD1; j_call: TRBJ1-4; v_call: TRBV9; cdr3_aa: CASSVVAGGTNEKLFF; cdr3_nt: TGTGCCAGCAGCGTAGTGGCAGGGGGAACTAATGAAAAACTGTTTTTT
clone_size: .; cdr3_length: 14; d_call: TRBD1; j_call: TRBJ1-5; v_call: TRBV28; cdr3_aa: CASTPGGSNQPQHF; cdr3_nt: TGTGCCAGCACCCCAGGGGGGAGCAATCAGCCCCAGCATTTT
clone_size: .; cdr3_length: 16; d_call: TRBD2; j_call: TRBJ2-3; v_call: TRBV5-5; cdr3_aa: CASSLGLAGSTDTQYF; cdr3_nt: TGTGCCAGCAGCTTGGGACTAGCGGGGTCCACAGATACGCAGTATTTT
clone_size: .; cdr3_length: 12; d_call: .; j_call: TRBJ1-1; v_call: TRBV30; cdr3_aa: CAWSVVSTEAFF; cdr3_nt: TGTGCCTGGAGTGTAGTCAGCACTGAAGCTTTCTTT
clone_size: .; cdr3_length: 16; d_call: TRBD2; j_call: TRBJ2-7; v_call: TRBV4-2; cdr3_aa: CASSQGRGGGVYEQYF; cdr3_nt: TGTGCCAGCAGCCAAGGCCGGGGCGGGGGGGTCTACGAGCAGTACTTC
clone_size: .; cdr3_length: 15; d_call: TRBD1; j_call: TRBJ2-3; v_call: TRBV5-4; cdr3_aa: CASSQTQGARDTQYF; cdr3_nt: TGTGCCAGCAGCCAAACACAGGGGGCGCGAGATACGCAGTATTTT
clone_size: .; cdr3_length: 16; d_call: TRBD1; j_call: TRBJ2-1; v_call: TRBV7-9; cdr3_aa: CASSPTQGASYNEQFF; cdr3_nt: TGTGCCAGCAGCCCCACCCAGGGGGCCTCCTACAATGAGCAGTTCTTC
clone_size: .; cdr3_length: 19; d_call: TRBD2; j_call: TRBJ2-6; v_call: TRBV27; cdr3_aa: CASSPRLAGALSGANVLTF; cdr3_nt: TGTGCCAGCAGTCCTAGACTAGCGGGGGCCCTCTCTGGGGCCAACGTCCTGACTTTC
clone_size: once; cdr3_length: 14; d_call: .; j_call: TRBJ1-5; v_call: TRBV19; cdr3_aa: CASRSPGEAGPQHF; cdr3_nt: TGTGCCAGTAGAAGTCCGGGCGAGGCGGGGCCCCAGCATTTT
clone_size: .; cdr3_length: 18; d_call: .; j_call: TRBJ1-2; v_call: TRBV5-1; cdr3_aa: CASSPRRYNRDGNYGYTF; cdr3_nt: TGCGCCAGCAGCCCAAGAAGGTATAACAGGGATGGGAACTATGGCTACACCTTC
clone_size: once; cdr3_length: 14; d_call: TRBD1; j_call: TRBJ1-1; v_call: TRBV27; cdr3_aa: CASSSSGTGFEAFF; cdr3_nt: TGTGCCAGCAGTTCCTCCGGGACAGGTTTTGAAGCTTTCTTT
clone_size: .; cdr3_length: 15; d_call: .; j_call: TRBJ2-3; v_call: TRBV4-2; cdr3_aa: CASSQGRGSADTQYF; cdr3_nt: TGTGCCAGCAGCCAAGGGCGGGGATCCGCAGATACGCAGTATTTT
clone_size: .; cdr3_length: 15; d_call: TRBD1; j_call: TRBJ1-6; v_call: TRBV7-2; cdr3_aa: CASSLVFTGGASLHF; cdr3_nt: TGTGCCAGCAGCTTAGTATTTACAGGGGGCGCATCCCTCCACTTT
clone_size: .; cdr3_length: 14; d_call: .; j_call: TRBJ2-2; v_call: TRBV9; cdr3_aa: CASSVRLNTGELFF; cdr3_nt: TGTGCCAGCAGCGTGAGATTGAACACCGGGGAGCTGTTTTTT
clone_size: .; cdr3_length: 20; d_call: TRBD2; j_call: TRBJ2-1; v_call: TRBV20-1; cdr3_aa: CSASPQWTSGGISSYNEQFF; cdr3_nt: TGCAGTGCTAGTCCTCAGTGGACTAGCGGGGGGATCAGCTCCTACAATGAGCAGTTCTTC
clone_size: .; cdr3_length: 14; d_call: .; j_call: TRBJ2-3; v_call: TRBV5-1; cdr3_aa: CASSPGGPTDTQYF; cdr3_nt: TGCGCCAGCAGCCCAGGGGGGCCCACAGATACGCAGTATTTT
clone_size: .; cdr3_length: 14; d_call: TRBD1; j_call: TRBJ1-4; v_call: TRBV7-2; cdr3_aa: CASSLTGPTEKLFF; cdr3_nt: TGTGCCAGCAGCTTGACAGGGCCAACCGAAAAACTGTTTTTT
clone_size: few; cdr3_length: 15; d_call: TRBD1; j_call: TRBJ1-1; v_call: TRBV6-5; cdr3_aa: CASSWSDRVRTEAFF; cdr3_nt: TGTGCCAGCAGTTGGTCGGACAGGGTTAGGACTGAAGCTTTCTTT
clone_size: .; cdr3_length: 16; d_call: .; j_call: TRBJ1-5; v_call: TRBV5-5; cdr3_aa: CASSLITSTANQPQHF; cdr3_nt: TGTGCCAGCAGCTTGATAACTAGTACAGCCAATCAGCCCCAGCATTTT
clone_size: .; cdr3_length: 13; d_call: TRBD1; j_call: TRBJ2-7; v_call: TRBV4-1; cdr3_aa: CASSRDRSYEQYF; cdr3_nt: TGCGCCAGCAGCCGGGACAGATCCTACGAGCAGTACTTC
clone_size: .; cdr3_length: 12; d_call: .; j_call: TRBJ1-5; v_call: TRBV27; cdr3_aa: CASNRGDQPQHF; cdr3_nt: TGTGCCAGCAACCGGGGGGATCAGCCCCAGCATTTT
clone_size: .; cdr3_length: 14; d_call: TRBD1; j_call: TRBJ2-5; v_call: TRBV5-1; cdr3_aa: CASGLQGAGETQYF; cdr3_nt: TGCGCCAGCGGACTACAGGGGGCGGGAGAGACCCAGTACTTC
clone_size: .; cdr3_length: 16; d_call: TRBD2; j_call: TRBJ2-3; v_call: TRBV15; cdr3_aa: CATSRGRGEGSDTQYF; cdr3_nt: TGTGCCACCAGCAGAGGGCGAGGGGAGGGTTCAGATACGCAGTATTTT
clone_size: .; cdr3_length: 15; d_call: .; j_call: TRBJ1-5; v_call: TRBV4-1; cdr3_aa: CASSPSLISNQPQHF; cdr3_nt: TGCGCCAGCTCTCCAAGCCTGATTAGCAATCAGCCCCAGCATTTT
clone_size: .; cdr3_length: 15; d_call: TRBD1; j_call: TRBJ2-1; v_call: TRBV6-5; cdr3_aa: CASRYIDRETNEQFF; cdr3_nt: TGTGCCAGCAGGTACATCGACAGGGAAACGAATGAGCAGTTCTTC
clone_size: .; cdr3_length: 15; d_call: .; j_call: TRBJ2-3; v_call: TRBV6-1; cdr3_aa: CASTQLGLGTDTQYF; cdr3_nt: TGTGCCAGCACCCAACTAGGACTCGGCACAGATACGCAGTATTTT
clone_size: .; cdr3_length: 17; d_call: TRBD1; j_call: TRBJ1-2; v_call: TRBV3-1/TRBV3-2; cdr3_aa: CASSQAGAGGLHYGYTF; cdr3_nt: TGTGCCAGCAGCCAAGCCGGGGCAGGGGGGCTGCACTATGGCTACACCTTC
clone_size: few; cdr3_length: 12; d_call: .; j_call: TRBJ2-7; v_call: TRBV30; cdr3_aa: CAWSKSPREQYF; cdr3_nt: TGTGCCTGGAGTAAGTCACCGCGGGAGCAGTACTTC
clone_size: .; cdr3_length: 13; d_call: .; j_call: TRBJ1-1; v_call: TRBV7-9; cdr3_aa: CASIQAMNTEAFF; cdr3_nt: TGTGCCAGCATCCAAGCCATGAACACTGAAGCTTTCTTT
clone_size: .; cdr3_length: 14; d_call: .; j_call: TRBJ2-2; v_call: TRBV5-1; cdr3_aa: CASSLAANTGELFF; cdr3_nt: TGCGCCAGCAGCTTGGCCGCGAACACCGGGGAGCTGTTTTTT